This T cell receptor (beta chain) was identified during a study of blood T cell repertoires in COVID-19. Trimming cost V 4 bases and J 0 bases; bases outside gene matches: 8. The CDR3 contains 17 residues. The germline V gene encodes CDR1 LNHDA and CDR2 SQIVND (reference sequence). Sequencing used immunoSEQ multiplex PCR; TCRdb keeps in-frame clones, though not all of them. The sample lists fewer than 65,000 clones, approximately 89% occurring once. The sequence came from a man aged 55 to 70 with acute or convalescent COVID-19. The chain combines TRBV19 with TRBJ1-5, with TRBD1 identical over 8 bases. The specimen was peripheral blood. The DNA of the CDR3 is TGTGCCAGTAGTAGCCGACAGGGGTCAAATAGCAATCAGCCCCAGCATTTT. This encodes CASSSRQGSNSNQPQHF.